These 6 T cell receptor beta chains came from one sample sequenced in a study of cytomegalovirus exposure and HLA in healthy donors. The PCR contained 60 Vbeta and 13 Jbeta primers. Repertoires were generated with immunoSEQ multiplex PCR, while TCRdb's copy carries only in-frame clones and drops some. Found here are roughly 100,000 clones, around 75% of them singletons; the top ten hold 1% to 1.5%. Material for sequencing was PBMCs. All receptors come from a man aged 40-55 years in good health and CMV-seronegative.

This chain links TRBV6-1 with TRBJ2-1, with 14 nucleotides matching TRBD2. The CDR3 sequence is 16 residues long. V shed 3 bases and J 8 bases; nucleotides not matched to a gene: 6. Germline assignment: CDR1 MNHNS and CDR2 SASEGT. Written as DNA, the CDR3 is TGTGCCAGCAGTGAGACCGGGACTAGCGGGAGATATGAGCAGTTCTTC. Translation: CASSETGTSGRYEQFF.

The chain uses TRBV25-1 and TRBJ1-2; 9 bases match TRBD1. Germline V gene sequence: CDR1 MGHDK, CDR2 SYGVNS. The CDR3 is 12 amino acids. The V and J ends lost 6 bases and 7 bases, in that order; junction bases with no gene match: 3. The CDR3 DNA follows: TGTGCCAGCAGCGGACAGGGGACTGGCTACACCTTC. It is translated as CASSGQGTGYTF.

The rearrangement joins TRBV7-2 to TRBJ1-2; D might be TRBD1 (5 bases). This CDR3 spans 15 amino acids. The germline gives CDR1 SGHTA, CDR2 FQGNSA. V dropped 4 bases and J dropped 7 bases, with 19 bases sitting between them. The chain's CDR3 is CASSSWGELLSGYTF. CDR3 sequence (DNA): TGTGCCAGCAGCTCTTGGGGGGAACTATTGTCTGGCTACACCTTC.

This clone turned up a few times. The rearrangement uses TRBV28 and TRBJ1-5, with 9 nucleotides matching TRBD1. The V segment lost 8 bases and the J segment 4 bases; nucleotides outside the gene matches: 9. Germline CDR1 is MDHEN and CDR2 is SYDVKM. The length of the CDR3 is 15 residues. The CDR3 DNA sequence: TGTGCCAGCTGGGGAGGACAGGGGACTAATCAGCCCCAGCATTTT. Protein product: CASWGGQGTNQPQHF. The variable domain in full, with the rest retrieved from reference TRBV28 and TRBJ1-5, is DVKVTQSSRYLVKRTGEKVFLECVQDMDHENMFWYRQDPGLGLRLIYFSYDVKMKEKGDIPEGYSVSREKKERFSLILESASTNQTSMYLCASWGGQGTNQPQHFGDGTRLSIL.

CDR3 DNA sequence: TGTGCGAAGGAGGGTGTAGGGCCCGGGGAGCTGTTTTTT. It encodes CAKEGVGPGELFF. The V gene is TRBV27, the J gene TRBJ2-2; maybe TRBD2 (6 bases). The CDR3 extends over 13 amino acids. Germline CDR1 reads MNHEY; CDR2 reads SMNVEV (reference sequence).

The V call is TRBV19, the J call TRBJ1-5, with a possible D match to TRBD1 (5 bases). The germline V and J ends were trimmed by 1 base and 2 bases, with 12 bases remaining between them. From germline, CDR1 is LNHDA and CDR2 SQIVND (reference sequence). This CDR3 comprises 16 residues. The CDR3 spells CASSIGPGKGNQPQHF. The CDR3 DNA is TGTGCCAGTAGTATAGGACCAGGGAAGGGCAATCAGCCCCAGCATTTT.